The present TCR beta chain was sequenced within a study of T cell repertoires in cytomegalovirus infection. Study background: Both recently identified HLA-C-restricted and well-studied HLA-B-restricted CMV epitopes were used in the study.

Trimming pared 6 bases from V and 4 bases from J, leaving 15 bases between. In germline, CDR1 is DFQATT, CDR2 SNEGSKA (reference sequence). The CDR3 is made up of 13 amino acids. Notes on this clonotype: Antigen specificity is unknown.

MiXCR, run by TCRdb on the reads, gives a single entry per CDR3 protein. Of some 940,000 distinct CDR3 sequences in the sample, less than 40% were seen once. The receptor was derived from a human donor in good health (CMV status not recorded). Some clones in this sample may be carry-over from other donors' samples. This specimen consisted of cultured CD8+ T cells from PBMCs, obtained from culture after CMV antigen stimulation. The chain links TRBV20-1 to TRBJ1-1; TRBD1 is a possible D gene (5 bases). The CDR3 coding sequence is TGCAGTGCCCACGTGGGGGGTAGCACTGAAGCTTTCTTT. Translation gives CSAHVGGSTEAFF.